This TCR beta chain was observed in a study of blood T cell repertoires in COVID-19 (dated by TCRdb to the early 2020s). For the wider study: Samples from collaborators originated in the United States, Italy and Spain and spanned both the acute and convalescent phases of COVID-19. The repertoires were made available in a free public database intended to serve as a resource for research on the immune response to SARS-CoV-2. The samples were drawn from two sources: the first 160 participants of the ongoing ImmuneRACE study, and 1,000 to 1,500 subjects contributed by 6 global collaborators. Where available, HLA class I and class II types were taken from metadata supplied by the sample provider and were not determined by assay-based typing. The material from the prospective study consisted of cDNA or gDNA derived from T cells, B-cell-depleted T cells, or PBMCs. The dataset comprised deeply sampled blood TCRbeta repertoires from subjects exposed to, actively infected with, or recovered from COVID-19. Nearly every sample came with metadata listing a de-identified subject ID, COVID-19 status, age in years and sex.

TCRbeta CDR3 regions were amplified from genomic DNA using the immunoSEQ Assay, a bias-controlled multiplex PCR. Processing in the source paper ran as follows. Within the assay, amplification of reference gene primers was used to estimate how many nucleated cells each sample contained. To quantify the absolute abundance of each unique TCRbeta CDR3 rearrangement, sequence reads were collapsed and filtered. For each sample, productive Simpson clonality was calculated as the square root of Simpson's diversity index over productive rearrangements. Entries here come from immuneACCESS through TCRdb and include only in-frame sequences with V and J called. Some clones fail to appear in such tables; in the studies checked, an unresolved V gene covers under half of the shortfall, and the cause of the remainder is unknown. D and trimming come from the DNA, and the V and J calls and clone size come from that table. Counted in this sample were approximately 210,000 clones; 81% of them appeared once. The ten top clones hold 8.5% to 10% of the sample.

Enrolling through a virtual design, the prospective study's participants ranged in age from roughly 18 to 89 years and lived across 20 to 30 United States geographic areas. To assign participants to cohorts, the prospective study relied on clinical history that participants themselves reported in a screening survey and a study questionnaire. Mobile phlebotomists in the prospective study collected whole blood, serum and a nasopharyngeal or oropharyngeal swab from every participant. Participants in the prospective study had the option to provide additional blood draws and questionnaires over a 2-month period. Prospective study blood samples were shipped either frozen or at room temperature before DNA extraction. In regard to this clone: Its antigen remains undetermined. Base qualities are missing; no much larger clone stands one base away.

What the study reported, not specific to this receptor: The quantity of clinical and demographic metadata differed by source and by participant and was supplied without curation.

The CDR3 runs 15 amino acids, cysteine and phenylalanine included. Just CDR3 DNA is preserved here, 45 bases in frame from base 1. V is shortened by 4 bases, J by 3 bases, and the region joining them spans 14 bases. Via the germline V gene (reference sequence), CDR1 is SGHKS and CDR2 YYEKEE. Recombination joined TRBV5-5 with TRBJ2-1; the D gene is perhaps TRBD2, from 6 matching bases. This receptor was taken from a woman aged 45 to 65 with acute COVID-19. Input material: PBMCs or T cells enriched from blood (not recorded which). The nucleotides read TGTGCCAGCAGCCAAAATAGCGGAAACTACAATGAGCAGTTCTTC. Translation gives CASSQNSGNYNEQFF.